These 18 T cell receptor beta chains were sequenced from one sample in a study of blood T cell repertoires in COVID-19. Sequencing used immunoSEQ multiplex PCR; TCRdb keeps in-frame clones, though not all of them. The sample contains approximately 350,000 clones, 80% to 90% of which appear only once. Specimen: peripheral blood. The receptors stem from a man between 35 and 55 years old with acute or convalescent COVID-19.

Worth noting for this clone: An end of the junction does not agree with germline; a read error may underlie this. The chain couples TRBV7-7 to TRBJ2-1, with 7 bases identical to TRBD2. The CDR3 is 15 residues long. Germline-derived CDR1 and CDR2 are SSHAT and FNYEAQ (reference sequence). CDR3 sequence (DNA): TGTGCTAGCAGCTTAAGTGGGGGGGGCTACAATGAGCAGTTCTTC. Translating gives CASSLSGGGYNEQFF.

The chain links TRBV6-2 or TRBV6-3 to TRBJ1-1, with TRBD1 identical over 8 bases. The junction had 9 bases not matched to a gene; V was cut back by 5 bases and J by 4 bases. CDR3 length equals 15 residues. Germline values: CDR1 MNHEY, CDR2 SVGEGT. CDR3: CASSSPTGAGTEAFF. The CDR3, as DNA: TGTGCCAGCAGTAGTCCGACAGGGGCGGGCACTGAAGCTTTCTTT.

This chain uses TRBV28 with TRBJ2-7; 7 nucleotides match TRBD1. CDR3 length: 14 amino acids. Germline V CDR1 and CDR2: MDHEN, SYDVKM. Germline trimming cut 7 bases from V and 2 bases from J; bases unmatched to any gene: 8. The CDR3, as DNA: TGTGCCAGCACCCTACGACAGGGCACCTACGAGCAGTACTTC. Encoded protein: CASTLRQGTYEQYF.

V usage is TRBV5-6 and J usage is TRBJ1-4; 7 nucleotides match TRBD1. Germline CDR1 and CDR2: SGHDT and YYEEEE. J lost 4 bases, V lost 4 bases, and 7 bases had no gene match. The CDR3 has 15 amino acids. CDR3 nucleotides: TGTGCCAGCAGCCCAACAGGGGCCCTTAATGAAAAACTGTTTTTT. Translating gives CASSPTGALNEKLFF. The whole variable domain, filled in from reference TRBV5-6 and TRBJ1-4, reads DAGVTQSPTHLIKTRGQQVTLRCSPKSGHDTVSWYQQALGQGPQFIFQYYEEEERQRGNFPDRFSGHQFPNYSSELNVNALLLGDSALYLCASSPTGALNEKLFFGSGTQLSVL.

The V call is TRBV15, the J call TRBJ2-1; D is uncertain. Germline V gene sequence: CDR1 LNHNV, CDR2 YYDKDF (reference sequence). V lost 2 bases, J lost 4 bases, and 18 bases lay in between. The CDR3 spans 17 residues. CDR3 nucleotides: TGTGCCACCAGCAGACCTTCAGCGACCGAGGTATACAATGAGCAGTTCTTC. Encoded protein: CATSRPSATEVYNEQFF.

In DNA form, the CDR3 reads TGTGCCACCAGTGGTCAATCGGGACACTCCAATCAGCCCCAGCATTTT. This gives the protein CATSGQSGHSNQPQHF. The J gene is TRBJ1-5, the V gene TRBV24-1, with a tentative D call TRBD1 (6 bases). The CDR3 runs to 16 residues. V lost 5 bases and J 3 bases, leaving 16 bases between the germline ends. Germline V gives CDR1 KGHDR, CDR2 SFDVKD.

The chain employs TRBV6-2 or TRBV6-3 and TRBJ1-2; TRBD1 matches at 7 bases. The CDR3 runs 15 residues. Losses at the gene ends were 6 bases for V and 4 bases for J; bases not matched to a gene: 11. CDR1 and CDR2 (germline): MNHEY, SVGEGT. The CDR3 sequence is CASSSGQTLSYGYTF. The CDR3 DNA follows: TGTGCCAGCAGCTCGGGACAGACCCTTTCCTATGGCTACACCTTC.

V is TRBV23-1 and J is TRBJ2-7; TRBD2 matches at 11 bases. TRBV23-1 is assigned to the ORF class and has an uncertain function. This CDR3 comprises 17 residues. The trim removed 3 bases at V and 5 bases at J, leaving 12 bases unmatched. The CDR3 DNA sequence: TGCGCCAGCAGTCACGTAGCGGGAGGGCCGGAACCGAACGAGCAGTACTTC. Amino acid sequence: CASSHVAGGPEPNEQYF.

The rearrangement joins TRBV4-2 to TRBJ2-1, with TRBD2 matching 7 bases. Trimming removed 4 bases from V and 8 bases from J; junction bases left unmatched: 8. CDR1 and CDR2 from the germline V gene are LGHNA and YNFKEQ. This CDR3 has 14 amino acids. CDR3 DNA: TGTGCCAGCAGCCCCCTACTCCGGGGGGATGAGCAGTTCTTC. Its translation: CASSPLLRGDEQFF.

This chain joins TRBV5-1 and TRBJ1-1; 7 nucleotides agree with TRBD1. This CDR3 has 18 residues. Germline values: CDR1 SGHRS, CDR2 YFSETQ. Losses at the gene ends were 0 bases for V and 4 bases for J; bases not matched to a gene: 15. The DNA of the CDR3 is TGCGCCAGCAGCTTGGAGGGACAGCGAACAAGGTCGGCCACTGAAGCTTTCTTT. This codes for CASSLEGQRTRSATEAFF.

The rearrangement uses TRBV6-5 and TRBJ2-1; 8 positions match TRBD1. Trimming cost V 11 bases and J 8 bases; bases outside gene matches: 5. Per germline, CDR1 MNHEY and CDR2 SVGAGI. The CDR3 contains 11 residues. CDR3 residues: CACGQGYEQFF. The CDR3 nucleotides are TGTGCCTGCGGACAGGGCTATGAGCAGTTCTTC.

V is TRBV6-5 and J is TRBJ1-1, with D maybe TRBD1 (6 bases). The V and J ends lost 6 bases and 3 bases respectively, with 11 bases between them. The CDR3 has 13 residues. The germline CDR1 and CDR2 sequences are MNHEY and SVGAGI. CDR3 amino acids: CASSTGPDTEAFF. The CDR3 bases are TGTGCCAGCAGCACAGGGCCCGACACTGAAGCTTTCTTT.

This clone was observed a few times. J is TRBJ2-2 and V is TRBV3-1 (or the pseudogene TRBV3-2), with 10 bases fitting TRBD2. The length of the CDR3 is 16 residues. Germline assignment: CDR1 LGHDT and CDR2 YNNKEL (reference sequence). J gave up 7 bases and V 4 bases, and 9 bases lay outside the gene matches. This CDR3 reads CASSPIAGGSIGELFF. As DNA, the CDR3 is TGTGCCAGCAGCCCGATAGCGGGAGGTTCCATCGGGGAGCTGTTTTTT.

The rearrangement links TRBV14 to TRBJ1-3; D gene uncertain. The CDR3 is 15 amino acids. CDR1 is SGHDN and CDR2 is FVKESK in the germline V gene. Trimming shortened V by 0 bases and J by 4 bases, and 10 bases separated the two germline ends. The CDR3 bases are TGTGCCAGCAGCCAAGATATGAGGCGAGGAAACACCATATATTTT. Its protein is CASSQDMRRGNTIYF.

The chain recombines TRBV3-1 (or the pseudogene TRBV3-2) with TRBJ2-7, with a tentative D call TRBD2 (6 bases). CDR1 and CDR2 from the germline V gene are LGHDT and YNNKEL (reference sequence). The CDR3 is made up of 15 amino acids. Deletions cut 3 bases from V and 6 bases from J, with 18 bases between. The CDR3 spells CASSQGRDWGVEQYF. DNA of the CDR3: TGTGCCAGCAGCCAGGGGCGGGACTGGGGCGTCGAGCAGTACTTC.

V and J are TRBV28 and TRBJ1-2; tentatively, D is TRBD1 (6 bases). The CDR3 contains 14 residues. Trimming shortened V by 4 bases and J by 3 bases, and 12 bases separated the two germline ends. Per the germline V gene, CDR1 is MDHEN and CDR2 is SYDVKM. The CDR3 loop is CASSYTGTDYGYTF. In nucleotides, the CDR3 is TGTGCCAGCAGTTATACAGGGACCGACTATGGCTACACCTTC.

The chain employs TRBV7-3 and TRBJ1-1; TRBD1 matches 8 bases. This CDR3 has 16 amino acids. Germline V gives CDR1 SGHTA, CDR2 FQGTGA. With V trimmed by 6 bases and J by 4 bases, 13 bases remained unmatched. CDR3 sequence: CASSRAQQGEGTEAFF. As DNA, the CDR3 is TGTGCCAGCAGTCGAGCCCAACAGGGGGAGGGCACTGAAGCTTTCTTT.

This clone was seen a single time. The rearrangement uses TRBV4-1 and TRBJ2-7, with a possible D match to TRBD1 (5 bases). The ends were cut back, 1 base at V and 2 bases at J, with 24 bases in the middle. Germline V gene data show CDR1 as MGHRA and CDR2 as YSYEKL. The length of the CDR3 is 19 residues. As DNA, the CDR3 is TGCGCCAGCAGCCAAGGCAGCTTGGCGGCCCTCCAGGGTACCTACGAGCAGTACTTC. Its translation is CASSQGSLAALQGTYEQYF.